This paragraph covers one T cell receptor (beta chain) sequence. Its target is unknown. Authors' data handling: Differences in CDR3 between clinicopathological groups were drawn on to build a classifier intended to discriminate distant-metastatic papillary thyroid cancer patients. With MiXCR, TCRdb reprocessed the PCR reads. For this entry, the V and J calls and clone size follow TCRdb and not the study's own pipeline. The data contain 8,000 to 10,000 clones, about 15% of them singletons. This entry belongs to a study of metastatic and nonmetastatic thyroid tumors. Background on the study: Across peripheral blood and tumor or nodule tissue samples taken from malignant and benign thyroid patients, the repertoires were compared with one another. Study-wide points: Across blood and tumor, TCR beta diversity in malignant thyroid tumors was reportedly significantly higher than in benign nodules.

Ahead of thyroid surgery, no patient had received treatment of any kind. Germline values: CDR1 MNHNS, CDR2 SASEGT. This CDR3 comprises 10 residues. This rearrangement joins TRBV6-1 to TRBJ1-2, with D uncertain. The sequencing sample was made of blood. The receptor comes from a female donor with papillary thyroid cancer or a benign thyroid nodule (not recorded which). Some clones in this sample may be carry-over from other donors' samples. The CDR3 DNA reads TGTGGCAGGCTCAACTATGGCTACACCTTC. Amino acid sequence: CGRLNYGYTF.